This T cell receptor beta chain originates from a study of blood T cell repertoires in COVID-19 (TCRdb year 2020). A note on the overall study: The collaborator samples originated in the United States, Italy and Spain and spanned the acute and convalescent phases of COVID-19. The prospective study material was composed of cDNA or gDNA derived from T cells, B-cell-depleted T cells, or PBMCs. Deeply sampled blood TCRbeta repertoires from subjects exposed to, actively infected with, or recovered from COVID-19 were included in the dataset. The repertoires were made available in a free public database intended to serve as a resource for research on the immune response to SARS-CoV-2. The samples were drawn from two sources: the first 160 participants of the ongoing ImmuneRACE study, and 950 to 1,500 subjects contributed by 6 global collaborators. Sample metadata almost always included a de-identified subject ID, COVID-19 status, age in years and sex. Where available, HLA class I and class II types were taken from metadata supplied by the sample provider and were not determined by assay-based typing.

Comments on this clone: Its antigen is unknown. Qualities for individual bases were not recorded, and no much larger clone is one base off.

TCRbeta CDR3 regions were amplified from genomic DNA using the immunoSEQ Assay, a bias-controlled multiplex PCR. As for the original processing: Within the assay, amplification of reference gene primers was used to estimate how many nucleated cells each sample contained. To quantify the absolute abundance of each unique TCRbeta CDR3 rearrangement, sequence reads were collapsed and filtered. For each sample, productive Simpson clonality was calculated as the square root of Simpson's diversity index across productive rearrangements. What TCRdb holds here is the immuneACCESS table cut down to in-frame rearrangements. Part of the clones is not present; checked against another copy, under half of the missing clones reflect an unresolved V gene, and the others are unexplained. V and J calls and clone size are those listed in that table; D and trimming were worked out from the DNA. The sample table records about 31,000 clones; roughly 92% of these occur just once. The ten biggest clones cover around 3.6% of the sample.

Collaborating institutions collected whole blood in K2EDTA tubes following their own protocols. For TCRbeta analysis, collaborators shipped samples in one of three forms: frozen whole blood, isolated PBMCs, or DNA extracted from either of those sample types. V is clipped by 6 bases and J by 7 bases, and the sequence between their germline boundaries is 9 bases long. From its cysteine to its phenylalanine, the CDR3 spans 11 amino acids. The only DNA kept is the CDR3, 33 bases in frame from the first base. CDR1 and CDR2 are read off the germline V gene as SQVTM and ANQGSEA. What the study reported, not specific to this receptor: The amount of clinical and demographic metadata varied by source and participant and was provided uncurated.

This chain joins TRBV29-1 to TRBJ2-2, with no confidently assigned D gene. The sequenced sample was peripheral blood. The receptor was isolated from a man aged 55 to 70 with acute or convalescent COVID-19. The CDR3 protein: CSVPLSGELFF. The DNA is TGCAGCGTGCCTCTAAGCGGGGAGCTGTTTTTT.